This T cell receptor beta chain was recovered during a study of cytomegalovirus exposure and HLA in healthy donors. It was with 60 Vbeta and 13 Jbeta primers that the PCR ran. Sequenced by immunoSEQ multiplex PCR; TCRdb stores in-frame clones only, minus some. The sample lists 110,000 to 150,000 clones, 75% to 80% occurring once. Germline V CDR1 and CDR2: MDHEN, SYDVKM. This CDR3 comprises 16 residues. Losses at the gene ends were 6 bases for V and 4 bases for J; bases not matched to a gene: 12. The V gene is TRBV28, the J gene TRBJ1-1; TRBD1 matches 9 bases. Sequencing input: PBMCs. This TCR was recovered from a woman aged 18-29 years in good health and CMV-seropositive. The CDR3 loop reads CASSLDPGQGITEAFF. CDR3 in DNA: TGTGCCAGCAGCCTCGACCCGGGACAGGGAATCACTGAAGCTTTCTTT.